The clone carrying this T cell receptor (beta chain) was counted between two and nine times. Its target is unknown. V lost 1 base and J 8 bases, leaving 14 bases between the germline ends. This CDR3 has 14 amino acids. The germline CDR1 and CDR2 sequences are MNHEY and SMNVEV (reference sequence). Researchers ran the PCR with 60 Vbeta and 13 Jbeta primers. Assay: immunoSEQ multiplex PCR; the TCRdb copy retains only in-frame clones and omits some. This repertoire shows approximately 160,000 clones, around 78% found once; its top ten account for approximately 1.5%. This record comes from a study of cytomegalovirus exposure and HLA in healthy donors. Study results and limitations: Analyses of presence and absence presupposed an approximately uniform sequencing depth across donors.

The genes are TRBV27 and TRBJ1-2; no firm D call. Sequences were obtained from PBMCs. This receptor was taken from a man aged 40-50 years in good health and CMV-seronegative. CDR3 sequence: CASSLYSGGSGYTF. The CDR3 DNA is TGTGCCAGCAGTTTATACTCGGGCGGGAGCGGCTACACCTTC.